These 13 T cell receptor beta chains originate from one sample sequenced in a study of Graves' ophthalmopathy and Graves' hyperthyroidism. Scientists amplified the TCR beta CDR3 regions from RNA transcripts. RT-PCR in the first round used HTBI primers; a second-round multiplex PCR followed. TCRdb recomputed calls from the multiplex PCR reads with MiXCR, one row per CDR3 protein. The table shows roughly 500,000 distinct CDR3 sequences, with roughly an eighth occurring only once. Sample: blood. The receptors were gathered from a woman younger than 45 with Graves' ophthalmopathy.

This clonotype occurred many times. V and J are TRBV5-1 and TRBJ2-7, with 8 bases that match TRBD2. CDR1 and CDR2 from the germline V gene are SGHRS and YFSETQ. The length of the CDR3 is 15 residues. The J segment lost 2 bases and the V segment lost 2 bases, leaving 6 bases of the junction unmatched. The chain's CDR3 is CASSLELAVTYEQYF. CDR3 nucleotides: TGCGCCAGCAGCTTAGAACTAGCGGTTACCTACGAGCAGTACTTC.

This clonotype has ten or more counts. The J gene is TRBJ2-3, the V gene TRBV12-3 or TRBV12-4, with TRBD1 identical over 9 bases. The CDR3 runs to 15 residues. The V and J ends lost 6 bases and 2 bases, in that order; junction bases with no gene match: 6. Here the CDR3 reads CASRMTGGFTDTQYF. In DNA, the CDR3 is TGTGCCAGCAGGATGACAGGGGGTTTCACAGATACGCAGTATTTT.

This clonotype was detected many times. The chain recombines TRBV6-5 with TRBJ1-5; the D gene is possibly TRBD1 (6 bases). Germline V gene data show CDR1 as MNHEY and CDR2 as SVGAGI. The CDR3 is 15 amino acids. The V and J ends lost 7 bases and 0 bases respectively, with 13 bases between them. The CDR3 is CASNPGAYSNQPQHF. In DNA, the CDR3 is TGTGCCAGCAATCCAGGGGCGTATAGCAATCAGCCCCAGCATTTT.

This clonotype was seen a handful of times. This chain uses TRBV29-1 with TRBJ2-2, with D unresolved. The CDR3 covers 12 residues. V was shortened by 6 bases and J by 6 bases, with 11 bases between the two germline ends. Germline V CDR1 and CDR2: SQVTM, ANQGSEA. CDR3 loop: CSVATYAGELFF. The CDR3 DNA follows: TGCAGCGTCGCCACCTATGCCGGGGAGCTGTTTTTT.

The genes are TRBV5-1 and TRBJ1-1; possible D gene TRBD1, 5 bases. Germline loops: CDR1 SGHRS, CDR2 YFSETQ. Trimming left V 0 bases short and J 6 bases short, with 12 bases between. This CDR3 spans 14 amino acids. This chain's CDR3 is CASSLVLGPAEAFF. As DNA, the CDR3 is TGCGCCAGCAGCTTGGTTTTGGGGCCTGCTGAAGCTTTCTTT.

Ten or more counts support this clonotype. This chain's CDR3 is CASSLARGTGLGTEAFF. The CDR3 DNA reads as TGTGCCAGCAGCTTAGCGCGGGGGACAGGGCTAGGGACTGAAGCTTTCTTT. The V call is TRBV11-1, the J call TRBJ1-1, with 9 bases lining up with TRBD1. This CDR3 is built from 17 residues. Per the germline V gene, CDR1 is SGHAT and CDR2 is FQDESV (reference sequence). V lost 0 bases to trimming and J lost 5 bases; unmatched junction nucleotides: 10.

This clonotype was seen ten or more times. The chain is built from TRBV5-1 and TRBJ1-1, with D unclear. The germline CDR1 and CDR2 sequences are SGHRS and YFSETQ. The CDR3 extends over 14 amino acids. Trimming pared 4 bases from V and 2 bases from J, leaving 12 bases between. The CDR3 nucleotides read TGCGCCAGCAGCCGGGGATCTTCTAACACTGAAGCTTTCTTT. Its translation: CASSRGSSNTEAFF.

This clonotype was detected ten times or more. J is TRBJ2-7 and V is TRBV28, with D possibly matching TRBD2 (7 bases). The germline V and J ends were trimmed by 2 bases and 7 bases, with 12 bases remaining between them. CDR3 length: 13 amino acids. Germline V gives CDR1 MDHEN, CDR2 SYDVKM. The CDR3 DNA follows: TGTGCCAGCAGTTTAATAGGGGGGGGAGAGCAGTACTTC. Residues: CASSLIGGGEQYF.

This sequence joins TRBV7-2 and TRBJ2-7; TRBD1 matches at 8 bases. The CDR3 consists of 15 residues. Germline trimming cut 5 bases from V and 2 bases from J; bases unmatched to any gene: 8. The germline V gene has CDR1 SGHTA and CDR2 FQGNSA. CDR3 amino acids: CASSQRQGTPYEQYF. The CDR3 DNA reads TGTGCCAGCAGCCAGCGACAGGGGACCCCCTACGAGCAGTACTTC.

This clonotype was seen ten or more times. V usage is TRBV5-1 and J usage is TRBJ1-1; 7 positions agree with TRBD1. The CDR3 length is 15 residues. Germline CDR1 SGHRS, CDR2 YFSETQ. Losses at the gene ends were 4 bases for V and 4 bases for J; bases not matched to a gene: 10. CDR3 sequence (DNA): TGCGCCAGCAGCGTCTCCAGTGCAGGGGGCACTGAAGCTTTCTTT. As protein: CASSVSSAGGTEAFF. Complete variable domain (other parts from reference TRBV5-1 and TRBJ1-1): KAGVTQTPRYLIKTRGQQVTLSCSPISGHRSVSWYQQTPGQGLQFLFEYFSETQRNKGNFPGRFSGRQFSNSRSEMNVSTLELGDSALYLCASSVSSAGGTEAFFGQGTRLTVV.

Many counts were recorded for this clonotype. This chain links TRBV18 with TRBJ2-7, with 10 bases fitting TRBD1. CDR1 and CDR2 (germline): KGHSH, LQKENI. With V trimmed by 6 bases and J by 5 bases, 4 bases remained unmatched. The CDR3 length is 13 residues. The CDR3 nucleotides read TGTGCCAGCTCGAGACAGGGGGCCCACGAGCAGTACTTC. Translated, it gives CASSRQGAHEQYF.

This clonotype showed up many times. Written as DNA, the CDR3 is TGTGCCAGCTCACCGGCAGGGAGGGACTATGGCTACACCTTC. It is translated as CASSPAGRDYGYTF. The chain joins TRBV18 to TRBJ1-2, with D possibly being TRBD1 (5 bases). The CDR3 consists of 14 residues. Trimming cost V 3 bases and J 3 bases, with 11 bases left between them. The germline gives CDR1 KGHSH, CDR2 LQKENI.

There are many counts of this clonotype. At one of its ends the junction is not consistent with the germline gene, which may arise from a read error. CDR3 sequence (DNA): TGTGCCAGCAGTGAAGCACAGGGGGCGTATCAGCCCCAACATTTT. Its translation is CASSEAQGAYQPQHF. The chain links TRBV6-1 to TRBJ1-5, with TRBD1 matching over 9 bases. The CDR3 runs to 15 residues. Germline V gives CDR1 MNHNS, CDR2 SASEGT.